This T cell receptor beta chain was observed in a study of T cell repertoires in ileal Crohn's disease. Noted time point: neoterminal ileum biopsy at postoperative endoscopy, about 6 months after surgery. Overall study findings and caveats: All patients with clonality above 26.8% had endoscopic recurrence.

Some clones are missing from TCRdb's copy, which holds only in-frame ones; the method was immunoSEQ multiplex PCR. The data hold about 9,400 clones, with more than 75% observed a single time. In regard to this clone: Its antigen is not identified.

The sample comprised ileal tissue. This receptor was identified in an adult with Crohn's disease.

CDR3 in DNA: TGTGCCAGCAGTTTCAGGGGGGAAAAACTGTTTTTT. Translation: CASSFRGEKLFF. The chain uses TRBV27 and TRBJ1-4; TRBD1 matches 7 bases. The CDR3 sequence is 12 residues long. With 3 bases clipped from V and 8 bases from J, the junction kept 0 bases outside the gene matches. Germline V CDR1 and CDR2: MNHEY, SMNVEV (reference sequence). Using reference TRBV27 and TRBJ1-4 for the parts outside the CDR3, the full variable domain is EAQVTQNPRYLITVTGKKLTVTCSQNMNHEYMSWYRQDPGLGLRQIYYSMNVEVTDKGDVPEGYKVSRKEKRNFPLILESPSPNQTSLYFCASSFRGEKLFFGSGTQLSVL.